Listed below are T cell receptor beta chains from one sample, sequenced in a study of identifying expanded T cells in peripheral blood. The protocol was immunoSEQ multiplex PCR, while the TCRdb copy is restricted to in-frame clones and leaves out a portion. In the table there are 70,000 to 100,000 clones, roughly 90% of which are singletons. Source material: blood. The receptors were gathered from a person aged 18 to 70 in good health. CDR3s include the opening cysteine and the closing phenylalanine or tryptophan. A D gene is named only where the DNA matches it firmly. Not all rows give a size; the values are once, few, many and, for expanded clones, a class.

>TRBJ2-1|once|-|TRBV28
TGTGCCAGCAGTTTAAGGCAGGGGAAGATAAATGAGCAGTTCTTC
CASSLRQGKINEQFF
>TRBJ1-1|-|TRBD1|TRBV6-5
TGTGCCAGCAGTTCCGGACAGGGGAATATGAACACTGAAGCTTTCTTT
CASSSGQGNMNTEAFF
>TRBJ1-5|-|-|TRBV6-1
TGTGCCAGCTACGATACAGGGACCCGGCCCCAGCATTTT
CASYDTGTRPQHF
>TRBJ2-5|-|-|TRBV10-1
TGCGCCAGCAGTAACGGCCAAGAGACCCAGTACTTC
CASSNGQETQYF
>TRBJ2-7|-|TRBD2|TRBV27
TGTGCCAGCAGTCCCCTCCGGGGGCGGGGGGGCTACGAGCAGTACTTC
CASSPLRGRGGYEQYF
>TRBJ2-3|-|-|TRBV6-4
TGTGCCAGCAGTGAGAACCTAGCGTTTAGCACAGATACGCAGTATTTT
CASSENLAFSTDTQYF
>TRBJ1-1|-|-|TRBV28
TGTGCCAGCTCTTACTGGCGGGGGCAAGGCACTGAAGCTTTCTTT
CASSYWRGQGTEAFF
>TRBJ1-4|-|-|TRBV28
TGTGCCACCGGGGGCCGTGAAAAACTGTTTTTT
CATGGREKLFF
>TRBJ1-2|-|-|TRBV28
TGTGCCAGCAGTTTCCAGGGTGGCTATGGCTACACCTTC
CASSFQGGYGYTF
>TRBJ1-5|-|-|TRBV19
TGTGCCAGTAGTATGGGCCTCCATCAGCCCCAGCATTTT
CASSMGLHQPQHF
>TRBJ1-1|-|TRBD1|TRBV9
TGTGCCAGCAGCGGCACGGGACAGGGGGGCACTGAAGCTTTCTTT
CASSGTGQGGTEAFF
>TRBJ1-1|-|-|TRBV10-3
TGTGCCATCAGTGACGACAGAGCCCGGGTGGCTTTCTTT
CAISDDRARVAFF
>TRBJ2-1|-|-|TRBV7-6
TGTGCCAGCAGCTTAGCAGATTGGAACTACAATGAGCAGTTCTTC
CASSLADWNYNEQFF
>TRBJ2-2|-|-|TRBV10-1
TGCGCCAGCAGTGGCATGACCGGGGAGCTGTTTTTT
CASSGMTGELFF
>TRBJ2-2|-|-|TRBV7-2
TGTGCCAGCAGCCGGTGGACAGACACAAACACCGGGGAGCTGTTTTTT
CASSRWTDTNTGELFF
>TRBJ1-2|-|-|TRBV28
TGTGCCAGCAGTACGACAGTCTACTACACCTTC
CASSTTVYYTF
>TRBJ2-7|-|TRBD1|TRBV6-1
TGTGCCGGGAAACGGGACAGGGGACCCTACGAGCAGTACTTC
CAGKRDRGPYEQYF
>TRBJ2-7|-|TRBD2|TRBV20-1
TGCAGTGGAACTAGCGGGAACGAGCAGTACTTC
CSGTSGNEQYF
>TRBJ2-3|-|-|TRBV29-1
TGCAGCGTTCGGGGAGATACGCAGTATTTT
CSVRGDTQYF
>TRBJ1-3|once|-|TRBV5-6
TGTGCCAGCACCCCAAGGGCTACGGAGAAAAACACCATATATTTT
CASTPRATEKNTIYF
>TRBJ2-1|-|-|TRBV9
TGTGCCAGCAGCGTAGCTACTACCTACAATGAGCAGTTCTTC
CASSVATTYNEQFF
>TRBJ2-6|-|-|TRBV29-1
TGCAGCGGGCCAGAGGGAGAGGTCCTCCCTGGGGCCAACGTCCTGACTTTC
CSGPEGEVLPGANVLTF
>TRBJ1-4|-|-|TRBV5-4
TGTGCCAGCAGCTCTGGGACAACTAATGAAAAACTGTTTTTT
CASSSGTTNEKLFF
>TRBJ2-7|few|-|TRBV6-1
TGTGCCAGCAGTGAATACTGGGGAGACGAGCAGTACTTC
CASSEYWGDEQYF
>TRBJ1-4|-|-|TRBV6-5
TGTGCCAGCAGTCGCAGGGGTACGGCTAATGAAAAACTGTTTTTT
CASSRRGTANEKLFF
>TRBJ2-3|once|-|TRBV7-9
TGTGCCAGCAGCTTAGGACGGGATACGCAGTATTTT
CASSLGRDTQYF
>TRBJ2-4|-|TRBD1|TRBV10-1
TGCGCCAGCACCCTATGGACAGGGCAGTACTTC
CASTLWTGQYF
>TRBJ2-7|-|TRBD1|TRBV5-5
TGTGCCAGCAGCTCACAGGGGTCTGGCTACGAGCAGTACTTC
CASSSQGSGYEQYF
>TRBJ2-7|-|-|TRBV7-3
TGTGCCAGCAGCCAAGGGGGAAACTTGGAGCAGTACTTC
CASSQGGNLEQYF
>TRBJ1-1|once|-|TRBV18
TGTGCCAGCTCCCCAGAGGAGAACACTGAAGCTTTCTTT
CASSPEENTEAFF
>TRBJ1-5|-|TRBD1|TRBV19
TGTGCCAGTAGTATAGATCGCCGGGACAGCTTTAGCAATCAGCCCCAGCATTTT
CASSIDRRDSFSNQPQHF
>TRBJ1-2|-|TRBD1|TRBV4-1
TGCGCCAGCAGCCAAATACCGGGACAGGGGTTAGGCTACACCTTC
CASSQIPGQGLGYTF
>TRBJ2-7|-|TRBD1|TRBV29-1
TGCAGCGTCCCCGGGACAGGGGTATACGAGCAGTACTTC
CSVPGTGVYEQYF
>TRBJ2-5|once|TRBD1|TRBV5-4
TGTGCCAGCAGCTATACGACAGGGAAGGCCCAGTACTTC
CASSYTTGKAQYF
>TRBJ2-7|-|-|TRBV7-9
TGTGCCAGCAGCTTAGGCAGATACGAGCAGTACTTC
CASSLGRYEQYF
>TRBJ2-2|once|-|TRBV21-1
TGTGCCAGCAGCAAAATTCTGGTCGGACAGAACACCGGGGAGCTGTTTTTT
CASSKILVGQNTGELFF
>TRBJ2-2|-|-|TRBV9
TGTGCCAGCAGCGTAGCCTCCACGCGCGTTTCCGGGGAGCTGTTTTTT
CASSVASTRVSGELFF
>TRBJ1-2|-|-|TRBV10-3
TGTGCCATCAGGGCCGGGACGGAGTATGGCTACACCTTC
CAIRAGTEYGYTF
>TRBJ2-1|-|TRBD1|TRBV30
TGTGCCTGGTTACAGGGGGATGAGCAGTTCTTC
CAWLQGDEQFF
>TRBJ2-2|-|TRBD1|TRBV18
TGTGCCAGCAATACAGGGGGCGAGAACACCGGGGAGCTGTTTTTT
CASNTGGENTGELFF
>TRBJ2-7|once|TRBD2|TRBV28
TGTGCCAGCAGGCCGACTAGCGGTGCCTCCTACGAGCAGTACTTC
CASRPTSGASYEQYF
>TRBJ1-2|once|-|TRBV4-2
TGTGCCAGCAGCCATGCCGGGACACCATATGGCTACACCTTC
CASSHAGTPYGYTF
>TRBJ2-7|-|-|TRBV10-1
TGCGCCAGCAGTTCAGACAGAAGCTACGAGCAGTACTTC
CASSSDRSYEQYF
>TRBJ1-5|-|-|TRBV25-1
TGTGCCAGCAGTGCCAGTGTTCAGCCTAATCAGCCCCAGCATTTT
CASSASVQPNQPQHF
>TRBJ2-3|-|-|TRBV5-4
TGTGCCAGCAGCTGGAAGACGGGGGCAGATACGCAGTATTTT
CASSWKTGADTQYF
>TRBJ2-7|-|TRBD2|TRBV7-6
TGTGCCAGCAGCCCGGGCCCGGGGGGAAGCTCCTACGAGCAGTACTTC
CASSPGPGGSSYEQYF
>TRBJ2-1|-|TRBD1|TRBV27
TGTGCCAGCAGTTTACAGACAGGGGGTTTCAATGAGCAGTTCTTC
CASSLQTGGFNEQFF
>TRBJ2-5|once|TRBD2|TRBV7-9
TGTGCCAGCAGCGTCGGGACTACTTTACAAGAGACCCAGTACTTC
CASSVGTTLQETQYF
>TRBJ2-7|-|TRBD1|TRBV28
TGTGCCAGCAGTTCTCGGGCCTCGGCCCGACAGGGGGGAACCTACGAGCAGTACTTC
CASSSRASARQGGTYEQYF
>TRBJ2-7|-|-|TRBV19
TGTGCCAGTAGTATCAAAGAGGGGGGGTTCTACGAGCAGTACTTC
CASSIKEGGFYEQYF
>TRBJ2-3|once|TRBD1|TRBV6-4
TGTGCCAGCAGTGACTCGAAACAGGGGGCAGATACGCAGTATTTT
CASSDSKQGADTQYF
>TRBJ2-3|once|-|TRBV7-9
TGTGCCAGCAGCCGGGCCCGGATCTCCCAAGATACGCAGTATTTT
CASSRARISQDTQYF
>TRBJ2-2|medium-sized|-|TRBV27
TGTGCCAGCAGTTTGTCAGAGACCGGGGAGCTGTTTTTT
CASSLSETGELFF
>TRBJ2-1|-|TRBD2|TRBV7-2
TGTGCCCTGCCGGGAGGCGGGGGGGCGAGTGAGCAGTTCTTC
CALPGGGGASEQFF
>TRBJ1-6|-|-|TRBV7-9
TGTGCCAGCAGGTTTGAAGGGCCGGTGGGTAATTCACCCCTCCACTTT
CASRFEGPVGNSPLHF
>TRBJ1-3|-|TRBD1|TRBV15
TGTGCCACCAGCAGGCCAGGGGGGGGCGATACTGGAAACACCATATATTTT
CATSRPGGGDTGNTIYF
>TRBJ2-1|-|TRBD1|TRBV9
TGTGCCAGCAGCCCCCGAGGGACAGGGGTGGCCAATGAGCAGTTCTTC
CASSPRGTGVANEQFF
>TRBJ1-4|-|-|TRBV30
TGTGCCTGTAACAATGACAGGCGGACAACTAATGAAAAACTGTTTTTT
CACNNDRRTTNEKLFF